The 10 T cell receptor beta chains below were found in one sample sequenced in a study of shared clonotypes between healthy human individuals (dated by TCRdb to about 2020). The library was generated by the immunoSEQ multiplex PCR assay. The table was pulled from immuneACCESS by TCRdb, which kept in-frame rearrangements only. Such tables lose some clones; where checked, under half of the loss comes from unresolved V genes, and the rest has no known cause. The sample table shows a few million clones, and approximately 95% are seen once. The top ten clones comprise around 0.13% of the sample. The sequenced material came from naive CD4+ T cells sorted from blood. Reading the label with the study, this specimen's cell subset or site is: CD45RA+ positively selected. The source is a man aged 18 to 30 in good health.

CDR3 DNA: TGCGCCAGCAGCCAAGGTGAAAACGGGCCCCAGCATTTT. Translated: CASSQGENGPQHF. V is TRBV4-3 and J is TRBJ1-5, with D hard to call. The CDR3 has 13 residues. Per the germline V gene, CDR1 is LGHNA and CDR2 is YSLEER. V lost 1 base and J lost 9, with 10 bases in between.

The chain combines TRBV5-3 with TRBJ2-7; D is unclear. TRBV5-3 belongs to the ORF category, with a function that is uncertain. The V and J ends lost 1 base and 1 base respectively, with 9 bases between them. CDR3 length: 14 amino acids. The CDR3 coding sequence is TGTGCCAGAAGCTTGCGAGGCGTGTCCTACGAGCAGTACTTC. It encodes CARSLRGVSYEQYF.

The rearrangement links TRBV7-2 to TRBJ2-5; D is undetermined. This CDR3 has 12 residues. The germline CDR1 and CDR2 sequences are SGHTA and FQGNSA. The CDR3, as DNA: TGTGCGTCCGGGTTTGGTTCGGAGACCCAGTACTTC. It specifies CASGFGSETQYF. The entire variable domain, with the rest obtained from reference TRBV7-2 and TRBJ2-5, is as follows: GAGVSQSPSNKVTEKGKDVELRCDPISGHTALYWYRQSLGQGLEFLIYFQGNSAPDKSGLPSDRFSAERTGGSVSTLTIQRTQQEDSAVYLCASGFGSETQYFGPGTRLLVL.

DNA of the CDR3: TGTGCCAGCAGTGAGGGCAGGCTCGGAGATACGCAGTATTTT. Translation: CASSEGRLGDTQYF. The rearrangement uses TRBV6-1 and TRBJ2-3, with D unresolved. In germline, CDR1 is MNHNS, CDR2 SASEGT. Trimming cost V 3 bases and J 5 bases, with 12 bases left between them. The CDR3 runs 14 residues.

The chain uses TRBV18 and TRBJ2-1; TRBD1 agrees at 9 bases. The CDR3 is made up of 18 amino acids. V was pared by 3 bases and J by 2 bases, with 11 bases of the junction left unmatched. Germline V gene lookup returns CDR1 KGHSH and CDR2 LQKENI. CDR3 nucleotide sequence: TGTGCCAGCTCACCTATGGGGTCGGGACAGGGACCCTACAATGAGCAGTTCTTC. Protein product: CASSPMGSGQGPYNEQFF.

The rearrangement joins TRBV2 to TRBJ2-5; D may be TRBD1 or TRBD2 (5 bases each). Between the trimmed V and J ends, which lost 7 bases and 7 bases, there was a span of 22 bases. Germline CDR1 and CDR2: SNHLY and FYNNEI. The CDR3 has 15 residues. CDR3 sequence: CASMSDWGLIGTQYF. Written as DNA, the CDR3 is TGTGCCAGCATGTCGGACTGGGGGTTGATCGGGACCCAGTACTTC.

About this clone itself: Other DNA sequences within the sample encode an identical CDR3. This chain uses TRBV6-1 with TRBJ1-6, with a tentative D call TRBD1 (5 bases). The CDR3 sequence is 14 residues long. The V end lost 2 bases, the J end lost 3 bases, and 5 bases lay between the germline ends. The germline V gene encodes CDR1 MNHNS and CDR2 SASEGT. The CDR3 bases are TGTGCCAGCAGTGAACAGGGCTATAATTCACCCCTCCACTTT. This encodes CASSEQGYNSPLHF.

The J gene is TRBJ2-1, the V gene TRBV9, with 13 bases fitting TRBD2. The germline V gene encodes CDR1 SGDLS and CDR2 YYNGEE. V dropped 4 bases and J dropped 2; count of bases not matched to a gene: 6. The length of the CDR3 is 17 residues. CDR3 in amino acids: CASSPSTSGGTYNEQFF. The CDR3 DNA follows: TGTGCCAGCAGCCCATCGACTAGCGGGGGGACCTACAATGAGCAGTTCTTC.

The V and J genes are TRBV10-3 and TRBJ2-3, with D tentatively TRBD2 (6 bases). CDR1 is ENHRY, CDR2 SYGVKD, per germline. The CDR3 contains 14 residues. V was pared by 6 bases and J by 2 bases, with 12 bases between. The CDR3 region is CAISAGSITDTQYF. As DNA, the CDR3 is TGTGCCATCAGCGCGGGGTCTATCACAGATACGCAGTATTTT.

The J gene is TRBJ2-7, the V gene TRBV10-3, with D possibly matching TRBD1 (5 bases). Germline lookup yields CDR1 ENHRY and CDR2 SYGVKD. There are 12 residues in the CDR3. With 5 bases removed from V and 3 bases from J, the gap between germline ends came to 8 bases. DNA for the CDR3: TGTGCCATCAGTTTCGACAGCTACGAGCAGTACTTC. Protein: CAISFDSYEQYF.